This passage covers 4 T cell receptor beta chains from one sample sequenced in a study of human T cells and chemical hapten exposure. Time point in this sample: patch test 1, 2 weeks after DPC sensitization. Treatment indicated: therapeutic diphenylcyclopropenone sensitization with weekly scalp DPC. MiXCR, run by TCRdb on the RACE reads, gives a single entry per CDR3 protein. The sample holds 95,000 to 130,000 distinct CDR3 sequences, 9% to 13% seen once. The sample here was whole blood, taken in connection with sensitization to the hapten diphenylcyclopropenone (DPC). These receptors were obtained from a woman between 50 and 59 years old with alopecia areata. Some clones in this sample may be carry-over from other donors' samples.

There are many counts of this clonotype. V is TRBV28 and J is TRBJ2-3; TRBD2 matches at 7 bases. The length of the CDR3 is 15 residues. Looked up from germline, CDR1 is MDHEN and CDR2 is SYDVKM. Unmatched junction bases numbered 10, after V lost 7 bases and J lost 3 bases. The DNA of the CDR3 is TGTGCCAGCACCCTACCCCAGCGGGGTACAGATACGCAGTATTTT. Amino acids: CASTLPQRGTDTQYF.

This clonotype was counted ten times or more. The chain couples TRBV7-6 to TRBJ2-1; tentatively, D is TRBD2 (6 bases). The CDR3 has 15 residues. Germline V CDR1 and CDR2: SGHVS, FNYEAQ. The V gene lost 2 bases and the J gene lost 4 bases, with 12 bases spanning the gap. CDR3 sequence reads: CASSLRPAGYNEQFF. CDR3 bases: TGTGCCAGCAGCTTAAGACCTGCGGGGTACAATGAGCAGTTCTTC.

In this sample, this clonotype turned up many times. The gene calls are TRBV28 and TRBJ1-5, with unresolved D. The V and J ends lost 3 bases and 10 bases respectively, with 13 bases between them. The CDR3 is 13 residues long. The V gene's germline CDR1 is MDHEN and CDR2 SYDVKM. The CDR3 spells CASSLGNGVPQHF. CDR3 sequence (DNA): TGTGCCAGCAGTTTGGGGAACGGGGTACCCCAGCATTTT. Looking up the rest from reference TRBV28 and TRBJ1-5 gives the full variable domain: DVKVTQSSRYLVKRTGEKVFLECVQDMDHENMFWYRQDPGLGLRLIYFSYDVKMKEKGDIPEGYSVSREKKERFSLILESASTNQTSMYLCASSLGNGVPQHFGDGTRLSIL.

This clonotype was seen a few times. This chain links TRBV3-1 with TRBJ2-1; TRBD2 matches at 8 bases. Germline CDR1 LGHDT, CDR2 YNNKEL (reference sequence). V dropped 1 base and J dropped 2; count of bases not matched to a gene: 1. This CDR3 spans 15 amino acids. CDR3 coding DNA: TGTGCCAGCAGCCAAGGTAGCGGGACCTACAATGAGCAGTTCTTC. As protein: CASSQGSGTYNEQFF.